Detailed here is one T cell receptor (beta chain). Antigen unknown. The ends were cut back, 1 base at V and 2 bases at J, with 14 bases in the middle. The length of the CDR3 is 16 residues. Germline assignment: CDR1 MGHDK and CDR2 SYGVNS. The authors amplified TCR beta CDR3 regions from RNA transcripts. HTBI primers served in a first-round RT-PCR, which a second-round multiplex PCR followed. Each CDR3 protein is one row after TCRdb ran MiXCR on the multiplex PCR reads. The sample has around 170,000 distinct CDR3 sequences; under 40% are singletons. The data were obtained in a study of Graves' ophthalmopathy and Graves' hyperthyroidism. General study findings and limits: Most thyroid clonotypes with frequency above 0.001 were detected in blood too.

This rearrangement joins TRBV25-1 to TRBJ2-5; D is perhaps TRBD2 (6 bases). This sequence was found in a woman in her thirties or forties with Graves' ophthalmopathy. Sequencing input: peripheral blood. The CDR3 DNA sequence: TGTGCCAGCAGTGAATCTATTAGCGGAGTACAAGAGACCCAGTACTTC. Residues: CASSESISGVQETQYF.